These 7 T cell receptor beta chains originate from one sample sequenced in a study of T cell changes during pregnancy in multiple sclerosis. Profiled with immunoSEQ multiplex PCR; TCRdb holds only in-frame clones, not every one. The table lists roughly 100,000 clones, roughly 92% of them singletons. The sequenced sample was peripheral blood, obtained after pregnancy. The origin of the receptors is a female donor with multiple sclerosis, enrolled in a pregnancy study.

The chain has TRBV18 and TRBJ1-1; TRBD1 agrees at 10 bases. Germline V gene sequence: CDR1 KGHSH, CDR2 LQKENI. J lost 0 bases, V lost 7 bases, and 5 bases had no gene match. There are 15 residues in the CDR3. The DNA for the CDR3 is TGTGCCAGCTTCGGACAGGGGGGGGTGAACACTGAAGCTTTCTTT. This encodes CASFGQGGVNTEAFF.

The chain employs TRBV2 and TRBJ1-3; D uncertain. The V gene's germline CDR1 is SNHLY and CDR2 FYNNEI. The CDR3 spans 14 residues. Trimming pared 5 bases from V and 0 bases from J, leaving 8 bases between. The CDR3 DNA reads TGTGCCAGCAGTCCGTACAGCTCTGGAAACACCATATATTTT. This gives the protein CASSPYSSGNTIYF.

The chain uses TRBV4-1 and TRBJ1-2; TRBD1 agrees at 8 bases. Germline CDR1 MGHRA, CDR2 YSYEKL. J gave up 2 bases and V 0 bases, and 11 bases lay outside the gene matches. The CDR3 has 18 residues. CDR3 in amino acids: CASSQEVTGANKNYGYTF. The CDR3 DNA is TGCGCCAGCAGCCAAGAGGTGACAGGGGCTAACAAGAACTATGGCTACACCTTC.

The chain combines TRBV7-2 with TRBJ1-2, with D possibly TRBD1 on 5 matching bases. The CDR3 totals 15 residues. V was cut by 0 bases and J by 1 base, with 9 bases left in between. Germline assignment: CDR1 SGHTA and CDR2 FQGNSA. The CDR3 DNA reads TGTGCCAGCAGCTTAGCGGGAGGGGTTAACTATGGCTACACCTTC. This translates into CASSLAGGVNYGYTF.

The chain has TRBV6-5 and TRBJ2-3; D remains ambiguous. The CDR3 sequence is 14 residues long. Trimming shortened V by 3 bases and J by 5 bases, and 12 bases separated the two germline ends. CDR1 MNHEY and CDR2 SVGAGI come from the germline V gene. Written as DNA, the CDR3 is TGTGCCAGCAGTTATTTGGCCTCCAGAGATACGCAGTATTTT. This encodes CASSYLASRDTQYF.

This clone was found once. The rearrangement uses TRBV27 and TRBJ2-1; 8 nucleotides match TRBD2. CDR3 length: 16 amino acids. The germline CDR1 and CDR2 sequences are MNHEY and SMNVEV (reference sequence). J was trimmed by 4 bases and V by 5 bases; bases with no gene match: 10. The CDR3 reads CASSDPGLGHYNEQFF. The CDR3 coding sequence is TGTGCCAGCAGTGATCCGGGACTAGGGCATTACAATGAGCAGTTCTTC.

The gene calls are TRBV18 and TRBJ1-3; 9 bases map to TRBD1. The CDR3 runs 15 residues. Unmatched junction bases numbered 6, after V lost 3 bases and J lost 6 bases. Germline V gene lookup returns CDR1 KGHSH and CDR2 LQKENI. This CDR3 reads CASSPPGTGLNTIYF. The CDR3 nucleotides read TGTGCCAGCTCACCCCCCGGGACAGGGCTAAACACCATATATTTT.